Following are 4 T cell receptor beta chains from one sample sequenced in a study of shared clonotypes between healthy human individuals. Sequencing was performed with immunoSEQ multiplex PCR; in TCRdb, only in-frame clones are kept and a portion is missing. This table holds about 1.5 million clones, about 98% found once. Sequencing was carried out using naive CD4+ T cells sorted from blood. Described subset: CD45RA+ positively selected. The receptors here all came from a young man in good health.

Turning to this clone: At the DNA level, this CDR3 is encoded by other sequences in the same sample as well. V and J are TRBV11-2 and TRBJ2-1; no firm D call. This CDR3 contains 11 residues. V lost 3 bases and J lost 8, with 5 bases in between. Germline CDR1 and CDR2: SGHAT and FQNNGV. CDR3 amino acids: CASSLLDEQFF. In DNA form, the CDR3 reads TGTGCCAGCAGCTTGTTGGATGAGCAGTTCTTC. Looking up the rest from reference TRBV11-2 and TRBJ2-1 gives the full variable domain: EAGVAQSPRYKIIEKRQSVAFWCNPISGHATLYWYQQILGQGPKLLIQFQNNGVVDDSQLPKDRFSAERLKGVDSTLKIQPAKLEDSAVYLCASSLLDEQFFGPGTRLTVL.

The V call is TRBV2, the J call TRBJ1-5; a possible D gene is TRBD1 (6 bases). V lost 2 bases to trimming and J lost 2 bases, with 7 bases between them. The CDR3 consists of 14 residues. Germline-derived CDR1 and CDR2 are SNHLY and FYNNEI. CDR3 loop: CASSEHRGNQPQHF. DNA of the CDR3: TGTGCCAGCAGTGAACACAGGGGCAATCAGCCCCAGCATTTT.

This chain joins TRBV9 and TRBJ1-1; possibly TRBD1 for D (6 bases). The CDR3 runs to 16 residues. The ends were cut back, 2 bases at V and 0 bases at J, with 14 bases in the middle. In germline, CDR1 is SGDLS, CDR2 YYNGEE. The CDR3 is CASSVSGADMNTEAFF. DNA of the CDR3: TGTGCCAGCAGCGTGTCGGGGGCGGACATGAACACTGAAGCTTTCTTT.

This sequence joins TRBV25-1 and TRBJ1-2; D possibly corresponds to TRBD1 (5 bases). CDR1 and CDR2 (germline): MGHDK, SYGVNS. The CDR3 has 14 amino acids. V shed 6 bases and J shed 6 bases, with 17 bases lying between them. CDR3 sequence: CASRSQGGRDGYTF. The CDR3 nucleotides are TGTGCCAGCAGATCTCAGGGAGGTAGAGATGGCTACACCTTC.